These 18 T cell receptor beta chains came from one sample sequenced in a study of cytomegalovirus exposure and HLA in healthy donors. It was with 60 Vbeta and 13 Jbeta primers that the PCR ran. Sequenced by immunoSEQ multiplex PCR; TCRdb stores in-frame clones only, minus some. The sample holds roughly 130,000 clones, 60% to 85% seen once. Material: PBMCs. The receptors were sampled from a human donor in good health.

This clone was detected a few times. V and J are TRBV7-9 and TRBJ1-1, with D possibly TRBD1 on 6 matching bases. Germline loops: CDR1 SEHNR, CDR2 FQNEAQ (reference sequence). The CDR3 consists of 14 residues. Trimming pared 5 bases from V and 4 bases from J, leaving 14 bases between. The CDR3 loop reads CASSRGQRGTEAFF. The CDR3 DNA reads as TGTGCCAGCAGCAGAGGACAGAGGGGCACTGAAGCTTTCTTT.

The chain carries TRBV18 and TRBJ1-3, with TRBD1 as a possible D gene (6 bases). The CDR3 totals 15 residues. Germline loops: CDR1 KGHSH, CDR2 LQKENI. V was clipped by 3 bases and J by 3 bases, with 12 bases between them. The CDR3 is CASSPRTELGNTIYF. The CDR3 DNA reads TGTGCCAGCTCACCCCGGACAGAGCTTGGAAACACCATATATTTT.

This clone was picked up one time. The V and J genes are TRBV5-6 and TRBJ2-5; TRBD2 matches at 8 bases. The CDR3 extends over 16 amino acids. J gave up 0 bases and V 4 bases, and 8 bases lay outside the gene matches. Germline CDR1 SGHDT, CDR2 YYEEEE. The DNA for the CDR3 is TGTGCCAGCAGCCCGGGGACTAGTCTCCACCAAGAGACCCAGTACTTC. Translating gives CASSPGTSLHQETQYF.

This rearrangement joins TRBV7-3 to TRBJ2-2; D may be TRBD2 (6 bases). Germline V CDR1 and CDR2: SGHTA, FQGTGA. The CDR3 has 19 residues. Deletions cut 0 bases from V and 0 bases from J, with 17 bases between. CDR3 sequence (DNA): TGTGCCAGCAGCTTAACGTTGGACGTAACGGGGGCGAACACCGGGGAGCTGTTTTTT. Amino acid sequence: CASSLTLDVTGANTGELFF.

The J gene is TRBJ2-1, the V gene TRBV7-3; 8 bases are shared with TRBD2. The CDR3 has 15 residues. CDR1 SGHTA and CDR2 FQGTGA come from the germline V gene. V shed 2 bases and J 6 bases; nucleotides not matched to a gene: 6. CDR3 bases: TGTGCCAGCAGCTTATCCGGGACTAGTGCCAATGAGCAGTTCTTC. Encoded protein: CASSLSGTSANEQFF.

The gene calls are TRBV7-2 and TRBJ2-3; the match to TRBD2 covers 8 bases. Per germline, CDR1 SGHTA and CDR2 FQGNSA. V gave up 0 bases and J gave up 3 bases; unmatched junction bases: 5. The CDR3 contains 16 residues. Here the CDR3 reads CASSLAVGGGTDTQYF. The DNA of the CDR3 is TGTGCCAGCAGCTTAGCGGTCGGGGGGGGAACAGATACGCAGTATTTT.

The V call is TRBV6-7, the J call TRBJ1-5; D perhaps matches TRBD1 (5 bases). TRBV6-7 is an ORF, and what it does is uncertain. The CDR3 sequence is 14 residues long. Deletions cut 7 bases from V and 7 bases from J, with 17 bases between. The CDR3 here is CASTREQVWQPQHF. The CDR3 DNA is TGTGCCAGCACCCGAGAACAGGTATGGCAGCCCCAGCATTTT.

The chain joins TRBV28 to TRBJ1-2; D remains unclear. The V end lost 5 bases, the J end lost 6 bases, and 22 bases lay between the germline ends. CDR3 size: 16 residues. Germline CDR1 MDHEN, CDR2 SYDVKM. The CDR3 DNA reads TGTGCCAGCAGTCCCGGGATACTACTAAACTATGATGGCTACACCTTC. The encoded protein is CASSPGILLNYDGYTF.

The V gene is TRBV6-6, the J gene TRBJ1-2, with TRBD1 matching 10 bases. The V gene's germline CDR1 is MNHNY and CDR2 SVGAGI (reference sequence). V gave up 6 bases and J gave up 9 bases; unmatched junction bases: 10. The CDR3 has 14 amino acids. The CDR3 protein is CASSHRDRGFSYTF. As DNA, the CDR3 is TGTGCCAGCAGCCACCGGGACAGGGGTTTTAGCTACACCTTC.

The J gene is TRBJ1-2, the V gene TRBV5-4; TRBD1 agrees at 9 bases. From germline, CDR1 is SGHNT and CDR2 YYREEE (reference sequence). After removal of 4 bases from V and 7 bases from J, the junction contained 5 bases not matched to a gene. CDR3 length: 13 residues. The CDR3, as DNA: TGTGCCAGCAGCCAACAGGGGGCTGGTGGCTACACCTTC. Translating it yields CASSQQGAGGYTF.

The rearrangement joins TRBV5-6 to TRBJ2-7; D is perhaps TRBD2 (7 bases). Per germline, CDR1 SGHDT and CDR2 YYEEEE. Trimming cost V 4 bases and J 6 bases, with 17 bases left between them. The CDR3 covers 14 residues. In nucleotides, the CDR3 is TGTGCCAGCAGCACGGCGGGGGCTTTTGGCGAGCAGTACTTC. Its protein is CASSTAGAFGEQYF.

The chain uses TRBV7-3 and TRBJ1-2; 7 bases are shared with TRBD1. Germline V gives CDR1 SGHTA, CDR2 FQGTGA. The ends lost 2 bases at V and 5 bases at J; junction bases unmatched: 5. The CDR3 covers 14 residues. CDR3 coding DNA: TGTGCCAGCAGCTTACAAGGGGGCAATTATGGCTACACCTTC. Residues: CASSLQGGNYGYTF.

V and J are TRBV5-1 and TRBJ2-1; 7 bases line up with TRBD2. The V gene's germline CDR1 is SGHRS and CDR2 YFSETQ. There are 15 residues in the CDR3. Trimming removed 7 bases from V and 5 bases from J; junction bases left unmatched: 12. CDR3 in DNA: TGCGCCAGCGGCCAGACGAGGCTAGCGGACAATGAGCAGTTCTTC. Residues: CASGQTRLADNEQFF.

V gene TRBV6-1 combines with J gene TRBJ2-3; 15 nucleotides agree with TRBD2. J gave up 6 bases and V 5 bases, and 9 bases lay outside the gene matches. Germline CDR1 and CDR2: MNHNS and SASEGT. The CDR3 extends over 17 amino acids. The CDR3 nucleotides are TGTGCCAGCAGTCAAGGGACTAGCGGGGGGAGGGCGGATACGCAGTATTTT. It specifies CASSQGTSGGRADTQYF.

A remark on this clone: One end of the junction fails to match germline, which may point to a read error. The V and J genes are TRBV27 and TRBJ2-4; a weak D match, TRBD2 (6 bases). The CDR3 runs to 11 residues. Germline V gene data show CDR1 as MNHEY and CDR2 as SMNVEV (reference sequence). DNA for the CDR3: TGTGCCAGCAGTCCCCGGTGCGCGGGGAGGTTC. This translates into CASSPRCAGRF.

Here the CDR3 DNA reads TGTGCCAGCATCTCAGGGACAAAGTATGGCTACACCTTC. Encoded protein: CASISGTKYGYTF. J is TRBJ1-2 and V is TRBV28; D may be TRBD1 (6 bases). There are 13 residues in the CDR3. CDR1 is MDHEN, CDR2 SYDVKM, per germline. Trimming took 7 bases from V and 5 from J, leaving 14 bases between them.

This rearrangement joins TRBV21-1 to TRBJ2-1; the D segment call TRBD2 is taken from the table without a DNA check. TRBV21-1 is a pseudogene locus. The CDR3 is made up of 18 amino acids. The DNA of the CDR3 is TGTGCCAGCAGCAAAGCCGACGGAGGACCGGGGGGAACCAATGAGCAGTTCTTC. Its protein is CASSKADGGPGGTNEQFF.

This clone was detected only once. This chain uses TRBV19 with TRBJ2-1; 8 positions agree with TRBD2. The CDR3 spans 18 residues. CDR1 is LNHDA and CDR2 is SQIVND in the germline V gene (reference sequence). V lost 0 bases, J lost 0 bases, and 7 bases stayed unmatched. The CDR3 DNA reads TGTGCCAGTAGTATAGATTTGGGCGGGAGGAGCTCCTACAATGAGCAGTTCTTC. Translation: CASSIDLGGRSSYNEQFF.